This T cell receptor (beta chain) was obtained from a study of graft-versus-host responses after intestinal transplantation. Produced via immunoSEQ multiplex PCR; TCRdb's table is partial and in-frame only. This sample has 23,000 or so clones, with 30% to 40% found just once. The sample holds a few counts of this clone. CDR1 is LNHDA and CDR2 is SQIVND in the germline V gene (reference sequence). J was trimmed by 0 bases and V by 4 bases; bases with no gene match: 2. The CDR3 contains 14 residues. Irradiated stimulators labeled with violet dye, some 200,000 in number, were plated with some 200,000 CFSE-labeled responders.

The rearrangement uses TRBV19 and TRBJ2-7, with 8 bases identical to TRBD2. The sequence derives from a human patient who received an intestinal transplant. Here the sequenced sample was alloreactive CD8+ T cells from a mixed lymphocyte reaction culture, taken before intestinal transplant. Noted subset: CFSE-low proliferating T cells sorted from roughly 6-day pre-transplant mixed lymphocyte reaction (GvH or HvG direction). The CDR3 sequence is CASSTAGASYEQYF. The CDR3 coding sequence is TGTGCCAGTAGTACAGCGGGGGCCTCCTACGAGCAGTACTTC.